This T cell receptor beta chain was identified in a study of blood T cell repertoires in COVID-19. Study context: Acute-phase and convalescent COVID-19 samples originated in the United States, Italy and Spain.

Libraries were prepared by immunoSEQ multiplex PCR; TCRdb keeps only in-frame clonotypes and omits some of them. The sample lists some 300,000 clones; 85% to 90% were seen once. The V end lost 2 bases, the J end lost 6 bases, and 7 bases lay between the germline ends. From germline, CDR1 is MNHNY and CDR2 SVGAGI (reference sequence). The CDR3 totals 13 residues. The gene calls are TRBV6-6 and TRBJ2-2; D gene ambiguous. This clonotype was sampled from a woman between 50 and 59 years old with COVID-19, enrolled during active disease. Sequenced: peripheral blood. The chain's CDR3 is CASSYLSAGELFF. The CDR3 DNA reads as TGTGCCAGCAGTTACCTGTCCGCCGGGGAGCTGTTTTTT.